A selection of T cell receptor beta chains follows, all from one sample in a study of blood T cell repertoires in COVID-19. Some clones are missing from TCRdb's copy, which holds only in-frame ones; the method was immunoSEQ multiplex PCR. The table lists almost 50,000 clones, over 80% of them singletons. Sequences were obtained from peripheral blood. These receptors came from a man aged 50 or older with acute or convalescent COVID-19. The CDR3 runs from the conserved cysteine through the conserved F or W. The D gene is left open where the match is weak. The size entry is marked missing in some rows and otherwise reads once, few, many or a size class.

size	D	V	J	CDR3	DNA
few	TRBD2	TRBV5-4	TRBJ2-7	CASSLFREATHEQYF	TGTGCCAGCAGCTTGTTTCGGGAGGCCACCCACGAGCAGTACTTC
.	.	TRBV6-1	TRBJ2-7	CASSETSYEQYF	TGTGCCAGCAGTGAAACCAGTTACGAGCAGTACTTC
.	TRBD2	TRBV6-5	TRBJ2-1	CASSLAGDNEQFF	TGTGCCAGCAGTTTAGCGGGGGACAATGAGCAGTTCTTC
.	TRBD2	TRBV4-3	TRBJ2-3	CASSQDLAGPPNTQYF	TGCGCCAGCAGCCAAGATCTAGCGGGACCCCCCAATACGCAGTATTTT
.	TRBD2	TRBV3-1/TRBV3-2	TRBJ2-1	CASSQVELAGGRLYNEQFF	TGTGCCAGCAGCCAAGTAGAGCTAGCGGGGGGGCGGCTCTACAATGAGCAGTTCTTC
once	.	TRBV6-2/TRBV6-3	TRBJ2-2	CASSRGNTGELFF	TGTGCCAGCAGTCGGGGGAACACCGGGGAGCTGTTTTTT
.	TRBD2	TRBV27	TRBJ2-3	CASSAGLAGGLSSTDTQYF	TGTGCCAGCAGTGCCGGACTAGCGGGTGGGTTGTCGAGCACAGATACGCAGTATTTT
.	.	TRBV15	TRBJ2-3	CATSRDAPGEGTDTQYF	TGTGCCACCAGCAGAGATGCCCCGGGAGAAGGCACAGATACGCAGTATTTT
.	TRBD1	TRBV7-8	TRBJ1-2	CASSDRGLHGYTF	TGTGCCAGCAGCGACAGGGGGCTGCATGGCTACACCTTC
.	TRBD1	TRBV4-3	TRBJ2-1	CASSPGTGNEQFF	TGCGCCAGCAGTCCCGGGACAGGGAATGAGCAGTTCTTC
.	.	TRBV20-1	TRBJ2-3	CSATPKQQYF	TGCAGCGCAACCCCCAAACAGCAGTATTTT
.	.	TRBV25-1	TRBJ1-4	CASSKGARATNEKLFF	TGTGCCAGCAGTAAGGGCGCCAGGGCAACTAATGAAAAACTGTTTTTT
.	.	TRBV19	TRBJ1-1	CASSLDRGNTEAFF	TGTGCCAGTAGTTTAGATCGGGGTAACACTGAAGCTTTCTTT
.	TRBD1	TRBV28	TRBJ1-3	CASSTGQNSGNTIYF	TGTGCCAGCAGCACGGGACAGAACTCTGGAAACACCATATATTTT
.	TRBD1	TRBV27	TRBJ1-4	CASSAGQGGEKLFF	TGTGCCAGCAGTGCGGGACAGGGAGGAGAAAAACTGTTTTTT
.	.	TRBV7-7	TRBJ2-3	CASSPSSAGTDTQYF	TGTGCCAGCAGTCCTTCTAGCGCGGGCACAGATACGCAGTATTTT
.	TRBD1	TRBV9	TRBJ1-6	CASSVRGTGSSPLHF	TGTGCCAGCAGCGTACGGGGGACAGGGAGTTCACCCCTCCACTTT
.	TRBD1	TRBV27	TRBJ1-6	CASSSRTGGGNSPLHF	TGTGCCAGCAGTTCCAGGACAGGGGGTGGAAATTCACCCCTCCACTTT
.	.	TRBV14	TRBJ1-2	CASSQVEAGGVYGYTF	TGTGCCAGCAGCCAAGTGGAGGCGGGAGGGGTCTATGGCTACACCTTC
.	.	TRBV6-2/TRBV6-3	TRBJ2-3	CASSAPGTQYF	TGTGCCAGCAGTGCCCCCGGTACGCAGTATTTT
.	.	TRBV4-3	TRBJ2-7	CASSQDLARKYEQYF	TGCGCCAGCAGCCAAGATCTAGCTAGAAAGTACGAGCAGTACTTC
few	TRBD1	TRBV30	TRBJ2-4	CAIGQGAKNIQYF	TGTGCCATTGGACAGGGCGCCAAAAACATTCAGTACTTC
.	.	TRBV14	TRBJ1-2	CASSPPGANHGYTF	TGTGCCAGCAGCCCTCCTGGGGCCAACCATGGCTACACCTTC
.	TRBD2	TRBV6-5	TRBJ2-7	CASSYSKRPSGYEQYF	TGTGCCAGCAGTTACTCGAAGAGGCCTAGCGGGTACGAGCAGTACTTC